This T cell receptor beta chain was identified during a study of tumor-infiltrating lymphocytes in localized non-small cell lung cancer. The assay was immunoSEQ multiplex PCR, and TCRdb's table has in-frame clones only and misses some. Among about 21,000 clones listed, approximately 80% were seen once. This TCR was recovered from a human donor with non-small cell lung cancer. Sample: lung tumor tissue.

Here the CDR3 reads CASSLKPSGGHNEKLFF. The CDR3 nucleotides read TGCGCCAGCAGCTTGAAACCCTCCGGGGGACATAATGAAAAACTGTTTTTT. The V gene is TRBV5-1, the J gene TRBJ1-4, with D possibly TRBD1 on 6 matching bases. The CDR3 sequence is 17 residues long. Germline lookup yields CDR1 SGHRS and CDR2 YFSETQ. Trimming left V 1 base short and J 4 bases short, with 17 bases between. Combining the CDR3 with reference TRBV5-1 and TRBJ1-4 gives the whole variable domain KAGVTQTPRYLIKTRGQQVTLSCSPISGHRSVSWYQQTPGQGLQFLFEYFSETQRNKGNFPGRFSGRQFSNSRSEMNVSTLELGDSALYLCASSLKPSGGHNEKLFFGSGTQLSVL.